Presented here are 10 T cell receptor beta chains from one specimen sequenced in a study of T cells in Graves' hyperthyroidism and ophthalmopathy. What was amplified from RNA transcripts were TCR beta CDR3 regions. During a first-round RT-PCR of the TCR CDR3, the HTBI primer set was used. Each CDR3 protein is one row after TCRdb ran MiXCR on the multiplex PCR reads. The sample holds around 690,000 distinct CDR3 sequences, 17% seen once. Source material: blood. Receptors originate from a man aged 45 to 65 with Graves' hyperthyroidism.

The chain has TRBV24-1 and TRBJ2-1; D unclear. V was trimmed by 3 bases and J by 5 bases, leaving 7 bases between them. CDR3 size: 13 residues. Germline V CDR1 and CDR2: KGHDR, SFDVKD. The CDR3 DNA sequence: TGTGCCACCAGTGATAATGACAACAATGAGCAGTTCTTC. Amino acid sequence: CATSDNDNNEQFF.

This clonotype occurred many times. J is TRBJ1-5 and V is TRBV12-3 or TRBV12-4; TRBD1 might be the D (6 bases). V was cut by 6 bases and J by 4 bases, with 10 bases left in between. This CDR3 contains 13 residues. CDR3 nucleotide sequence: TGTGCCAGCAGGGGGGCGTGGAATCAGCCCCAGCATTTT. Encoded protein: CASRGAWNQPQHF.

There are many counts of this clonotype. The chain employs TRBV25-1 and TRBJ2-5; no clear D. The V end was cut by 3 bases, the J end by 2 bases, with 10 bases between. CDR1 is MGHDK and CDR2 is SYGVNS in the germline V gene. CDR3 size: 14 residues. The CDR3 DNA sequence: TGTGCCAGCAGTGACTGGGCAGGACAAGAGACCCAGTACTTC. Encoded protein: CASSDWAGQETQYF.

The J gene is TRBJ2-1, the V gene TRBV30; D gene uncertain. The CDR3 is made up of 12 amino acids. The V gene's germline CDR1 is GTSNPN and CDR2 SVGIG (reference sequence). Trimming removed 5 bases at V and 4 bases at J, with 9 bases between. The CDR3 reads CAWLLSYNEQFF. The CDR3 region has the DNA TGTGCCTGGCTCTTAAGTTACAATGAGCAGTTCTTC.

Notes on this clonotype: A much larger clone is a single base away; this may be a read error. The CDR3 nucleotides read TGTGCCAGCAGTTTAAACGCCGGCAATGAGCGGTTCTTC. Residues: CASSLNAGNERFF. V and J are TRBV27 and TRBJ2-1; D gene uncertain. CDR1 is MNHEY, CDR2 SMNVEV, per germline (reference sequence). This CDR3 spans 13 amino acids.

This clonotype was seen many times. The chain couples TRBV20-1 to TRBJ2-3; 8 bases match TRBD1. Trimming at V came to 3 bases and at J to 3 bases, leaving 8 bases not matched to a gene. The length of the CDR3 is 15 residues. Germline loops: CDR1 DFQATT, CDR2 SNEGSKA (reference sequence). The CDR3 DNA reads TGCAGTGCTAGGCAGGGGGCGGTTTCAACAGATACGCAGTATTTT. Protein sequence: CSARQGAVSTDTQYF.

This clonotype occurred many times. The chain couples TRBV2 to TRBJ2-7; TRBD2 matches at 8 bases. The CDR3 loop spans 17 amino acids. CDR1 is SNHLY and CDR2 is FYNNEI in the germline V gene. The V and J ends lost 4 bases and 2 bases, in that order; junction bases with no gene match: 13. The CDR3 nucleotides are TGTGCCAGCAGTGGAGCGGGAGTCAAACCGGGCGCCTACGAGCAGTACTTC. Amino acid sequence: CASSGAGVKPGAYEQYF. Filled out from reference TRBV2 and TRBJ2-7, the complete variable domain reads EPEVTQTPSHQVTQMGQEVILRCVPISNHLYFYWYRQILGQKVEFLVSFYNNEISEKSEIFDDQFSVERPDGSNFTLKIRSTKLEDSAMYFCASSGAGVKPGAYEQYFGPGTRLTVT.

This clonotype was detected only a few times. The chain employs TRBV7-9 and TRBJ1-2; TRBD1 matches at 7 bases. Germline CDR1 is SEHNR and CDR2 is FQNEAQ (reference sequence). The CDR3 has 17 amino acids. J lost 2 bases, V lost 4 bases, and 13 bases had no gene match. DNA of the CDR3: TGTGCCAGCAGCTCCTTCCGGACAGGAATGTTCAACTATGGCTACACCTTC. This gives the protein CASSSFRTGMFNYGYTF. Full variable domain (rest looked up from reference TRBV7-9 and TRBJ1-2): DTGVSQNPRHKITKRGQNVTFRCDPISEHNRLYWYRQTLGQGPEFLTYFQNEAQLEKSRLLSDRFSAERPKGSFSTLEIQRTEQGDSAMYLCASSSFRTGMFNYGYTFGSGTRLTVV.

This rearrangement joins TRBV6-2 or TRBV6-3 to TRBJ1-5; the D gene is possibly TRBD1 (6 bases). V lost 6 bases and J 7 bases, leaving 19 bases between the germline ends. The germline V gene encodes CDR1 MNHEY and CDR2 SVGEGT. The CDR3 is 15 residues long. The CDR3 DNA reads TGTGCCAGCAGCCCTCGAGGGGGTTCGTCGCAGCCCCAGCATTTT. The encoded protein is CASSPRGGSSQPQHF.

This clonotype has at least ten counts. V and J are TRBV11-2 and TRBJ2-1, with TRBD2 matching 12 bases. CDR1 and CDR2 from the germline V gene are SGHAT and FQNNGV. The length of the CDR3 is 14 residues. Unmatched junction bases numbered 4, after V lost 5 bases and J lost 8 bases. Here the CDR3 reads CASSPSGRADEQFF. CDR3 in DNA: TGTGCCAGCAGCCCTAGCGGGAGGGCCGATGAGCAGTTCTTC.